This entry lists 32 T cell receptor beta chains sequenced from one sample in a study of memory CD4+ T cells and cytomegalovirus serostatus. Profiled with immunoSEQ multiplex PCR; TCRdb holds only in-frame clones, not every one. Here the sample spans about 64,000 clones, roughly 80% being singletons. Single viable CD3+CD4+CD8-CD45RO+ cells were sorted as the memory CD4+ T cells. The specimen was memory CD4+ T cells from blood. These TCRs come from an adult in good health and CMV-seronegative.

V gene TRBV18 combines with J gene TRBJ1-2; unclear D gene. Trimming removed 0 bases at V and 5 bases at J, with 13 bases between. The CDR3 length is 15 residues. Germline V gene sequence: CDR1 KGHSH, CDR2 LQKENI. CDR3 loop: CASSPPNREEYGYTF. In DNA form, the CDR3 reads TGTGCCAGCTCACCACCGAACAGAGAGGAGTATGGCTACACCTTC.

The V call is TRBV5-4, the J call TRBJ1-2, with 7 bases matching TRBD1. CDR3 length: 15 residues. Germline loops: CDR1 SGHNT, CDR2 YYREEE (reference sequence). V trimming: 4 bases; J trimming: 4 bases; junction bases outside the gene matches: 10. CDR3 protein: CASSLAGTATYGYTF. The DNA for the CDR3 is TGTGCCAGCAGCCTGGCCGGGACAGCGACCTATGGCTACACCTTC.

The chain has TRBV5-1 and TRBJ1-3; D is possibly TRBD1 (6 bases). The CDR3 is 16 amino acids. The V and J ends lost 4 bases and 3 bases respectively, with 17 bases between them. The V gene's germline CDR1 is SGHRS and CDR2 YFSETQ. The DNA of the CDR3 is TGCGCCAGCAGCCCGGTGGGGGGCATCGGTGGAAACACCATATATTTT. Its protein product is CASSPVGGIGGNTIYF. Supplemented by reference TRBV5-1 and TRBJ1-3, the full variable domain reads KAGVTQTPRYLIKTRGQQVTLSCSPISGHRSVSWYQQTPGQGLQFLFEYFSETQRNKGNFPGRFSGRQFSNSRSEMNVSTLELGDSALYLCASSPVGGIGGNTIYFGEGSWLTVV.

The chain joins TRBV7-2 to TRBJ1-1, with a possible D match to TRBD1 (5 bases). Trimming took 3 bases from V and 4 from J, leaving 15 bases between them. This CDR3 contains 15 residues. Germline CDR1 and CDR2: SGHTA and FQGNSA. The CDR3 DNA follows: TGTGCCAGCAGCTTCGGGAGTCTGGGGACCACTGAAGCTTTCTTT. Amino acid sequence: CASSFGSLGTTEAFF. Full variable domain (outside the CDR3, taken from reference TRBV7-2 and TRBJ1-1): GAGVSQSPSNKVTEKGKDVELRCDPISGHTALYWYRQSLGQGLEFLIYFQGNSAPDKSGLPSDRFSAERTGGSVSTLTIQRTQQEDSAVYLCASSFGSLGTTEAFFGQGTRLTVV.

J is TRBJ2-7 and V is TRBV11-2; 13 nucleotides line up with TRBD2. V was clipped by 0 bases and J by 2 bases; unmatched bases: 1. Germline CDR1 reads SGHAT; CDR2 reads FQNNGV. The CDR3 runs to 16 residues. Here the CDR3 reads CASSLEGTSGAYEQYF. CDR3 in DNA: TGTGCCAGCAGCTTAGAGGGGACTAGCGGGGCCTACGAGCAGTACTTC.

The chain links TRBV10-1 to TRBJ2-3, with 7 positions matching TRBD1. There are 18 residues in the CDR3. In germline, CDR1 is WNHNN, CDR2 SYGVQD (reference sequence). V lost 2 bases, J lost 4 bases, and 15 bases stayed unmatched. In DNA form, the CDR3 reads TGCGCCAGCAGTGAGCCGAGAACAGGGGCCATGTACCCAGATACGCAGTATTTT. It translates to CASSEPRTGAMYPDTQYF.

The chain is built from TRBV11-3 and TRBJ2-2, with 10 bases fitting TRBD1. Looked up from germline, CDR1 is SGHNT and CDR2 is YENEEA. After removal of 5 bases from V and 4 bases from J, the junction contained 7 bases not matched to a gene. The CDR3 is made up of 16 amino acids. In DNA, the CDR3 is TGTGCCAGCAGCCCAGCCGGGACAGGGGCCACCGGGGAGCTGTTTTTT. Its translation is CASSPAGTGATGELFF.

The chain employs TRBV10-3 and TRBJ2-5; 12 bases agree with TRBD2. Germline CDR1 ENHRY, CDR2 SYGVKD. The V and J ends lost 8 bases and 1 base, in that order; junction bases with no gene match: 2. CDR3 size: 14 residues. The CDR3 coding sequence is TGTGCCATCTCTAGCGGGGGGGCCCAAGAGACCCAGTACTTC. Translated: CAISSGGAQETQYF.

This chain joins TRBV5-1 and TRBJ1-2; possible D gene TRBD1, 5 bases. This CDR3 contains 14 residues. Germline-derived CDR1 and CDR2 are SGHRS and YFSETQ. The germline V and J ends were trimmed by 0 bases and 1 base, with 7 bases remaining between them. The CDR3 DNA is TGCGCCAGCAGCTTGGACAGGCTTAACTATGGCTACACCTTC. Encoded protein: CASSLDRLNYGYTF.

The V and J genes are TRBV30 and TRBJ2-1; D uncertain. Germline CDR1 is GTSNPN and CDR2 is SVGIG (reference sequence). There are 13 residues in the CDR3. Trimming stripped 0 bases from V and 9 bases from J, with 12 bases between. In DNA form, the CDR3 reads TGTGCCTGGAGTGTTGGCCCCGGACGTGAGCAGTTCTTC. Its translation is CAWSVGPGREQFF.

The V gene is TRBV7-6, the J gene TRBJ2-3; no clear D. V gave up 2 bases and J gave up 4 bases, with 7 bases separating them. Germline-derived CDR1 and CDR2 are SGHVS and FNYEAQ. The CDR3 has 13 residues. CDR3 residues: CASSLKGADTQYF. Here the CDR3 DNA reads TGTGCCAGCAGCTTAAAGGGTGCAGATACGCAGTATTTT.

The rearrangement links TRBV7-8 to TRBJ1-2; a weak D match, TRBD1 (5 bases). Germline loops: CDR1 SGHVS, CDR2 FQNEAQ. The ends were cut back, 0 bases at V and 10 bases at J, with 12 bases in the middle. There are 13 residues in the CDR3. CDR3 residues: CASSLAGVKDYTF. CDR3 in DNA: TGTGCCAGCAGCTTAGCAGGGGTTAAAGACTACACCTTC.

The chain joins TRBV4-1 to TRBJ1-3, with 8 nucleotides matching TRBD1. V dropped 0 bases and J dropped 4; count of bases not matched to a gene: 2. Germline V gene data show CDR1 as MGHRA and CDR2 as YSYEKL. CDR3 size: 15 residues. CDR3 region: CASSQDQGAGNTIYF. The CDR3 DNA follows: TGCGCCAGCAGCCAAGATCAGGGGGCGGGAAACACCATATATTTT.

This clone was seen once. This rearrangement joins TRBV15 to TRBJ2-7; 7 bases agree with TRBD2. Germline V gene sequence: CDR1 LNHNV, CDR2 YYDKDF (reference sequence). V lost 0 bases and J lost 5; bases outside the gene matches: 7. The CDR3 sequence is 15 residues long. DNA for the CDR3: TGTGCCACCAGCAGAGATACGGGCGGGAGCCACGAGCAGTACTTC. This gives the protein CATSRDTGGSHEQYF.

This CDR3 reads CASSGTGDREKLFF. CDR3 in DNA: TGCGCCAGCAGCGGGACAGGGGATAGAGAAAAACTGTTTTTT. The chain combines TRBV5-1 with TRBJ1-4; TRBD1 matches at 10 bases. CDR1 is SGHRS, CDR2 YFSETQ, per germline. Losses at the gene ends were 4 bases for V and 8 bases for J; bases not matched to a gene: 5. The CDR3 spans 14 residues.

In its sample, this clone was seen once. The chain joins TRBV7-3 to TRBJ2-3; D may be TRBD1 (5 bases). V dropped 4 bases and J dropped 5 bases, with 10 bases sitting between them. The CDR3 runs 13 residues. Germline CDR1 reads SGHTA; CDR2 reads FQGTGA. The chain's CDR3 is CASSSGDRDTQYF. CDR3 coding DNA: TGTGCCAGCAGCTCCGGCGACAGAGATACGCAGTATTTT.

This clone was seen only once. The V call is TRBV4-2, the J call TRBJ2-7; TRBD2 matches at 7 bases. V was clipped by 1 base and J by 7 bases; unmatched bases: 19. The CDR3 has 18 residues. Germline CDR1 reads LGHNA; CDR2 reads YNFKEQ. The CDR3 DNA is TGTGCCAGCAGCCAAGCTCGTCCTAGCGGCACTCACCCGGGGGAGCAGTACTTC. Translating it yields CASSQARPSGTHPGEQYF.

The gene calls are TRBV28 and TRBJ2-3; D is unclear. This CDR3 has 12 residues. V was trimmed by 3 bases and J by 5 bases, leaving 6 bases between them. Germline V lookup: CDR1 MDHEN, CDR2 SYDVKM. The CDR3 loop is CASSFGEDTQYF. CDR3 DNA: TGTGCCAGCAGTTTTGGGGAAGATACGCAGTATTTT.

This rearrangement joins TRBV18 to TRBJ1-4; TRBD1 agrees at 9 bases. V shed 3 bases, J shed 6 bases, and the junction held 5 bases outside the gene matches. CDR1 is KGHSH and CDR2 is LQKENI in the germline V gene. The CDR3 loop spans 15 amino acids. The CDR3 is CASSPQRTGDEKLFF. In DNA form, the CDR3 reads TGTGCCAGCTCACCTCAACGGACAGGGGATGAAAAACTGTTTTTT.

The chain joins TRBV11-2 to TRBJ1-1; D may be TRBD1 (6 bases). With 4 bases removed from V and 5 bases from J, the gap between germline ends came to 20 bases. CDR1 and CDR2 (germline): SGHAT, FQNNGV. There are 16 residues in the CDR3. This chain's CDR3 is CASSYLVGQGRTEAFF. For the CDR3, the DNA is TGTGCCAGCAGCTATTTAGTAGGCCAGGGGAGGACTGAAGCTTTCTTT.

The chain couples TRBV27 to TRBJ1-4; D unresolved. Per the germline V gene, CDR1 is MNHEY and CDR2 is SMNVEV (reference sequence). The ends were cut back, 2 bases at V and 8 bases at J, with 9 bases in the middle. This CDR3 contains 13 residues. In DNA form, the CDR3 reads TGTGCCAGCAGTTTAAGCGGAGGGGAAAAACTGTTTTTT. Translation gives CASSLSGGEKLFF.

V usage is TRBV19 and J usage is TRBJ2-5, with TRBD2 matching over 12 bases. With 2 bases clipped from V and 5 bases from J, the junction kept 6 bases outside the gene matches. CDR1 and CDR2 from the germline V gene are LNHDA and SQIVND (reference sequence). This CDR3 spans 16 amino acids. CDR3 sequence (DNA): TGTGCCAGTAGTATATGGCTAGCGGGAGGGATGGAGACCCAGTACTTC. Protein sequence: CASSIWLAGGMETQYF.

This clone came up a few times. The J gene is TRBJ2-1, the V gene TRBV27; D is uncertain. Germline V gene lookup returns CDR1 MNHEY and CDR2 SMNVEV (reference sequence). The CDR3 extends over 12 amino acids. Trimming removed 5 bases from V and 11 bases from J, with 13 bases in between. The CDR3 is CASSGTTSKQFF. The CDR3 bases are TGTGCCAGCAGTGGTACTACCTCCAAGCAGTTCTTC.

The chain links TRBV4-1 to TRBJ2-5; weak D call: TRBD2 (5 bases). The germline V and J ends were trimmed by 1 base and 2 bases, with 14 bases remaining between them. This CDR3 comprises 16 residues. The germline gives CDR1 MGHRA, CDR2 YSYEKL. This CDR3 reads CASSQGLRQRQETQYF. As DNA, the CDR3 is TGCGCCAGCAGCCAAGGACTAAGGCAGAGGCAAGAGACCCAGTACTTC.

The chain couples TRBV7-9 to TRBJ2-5, with no clear D. Between the trimmed V and J ends, which lost 1 base and 6 bases, there was a span of 0 bases. Germline-derived CDR1 and CDR2 are SEHNR and FQNEAQ (reference sequence). This CDR3 has 10 residues. The CDR3 reads CASSLETQYF. As DNA, the CDR3 is TGTGCCAGCAGCTTAGAGACCCAGTACTTC.

This clone was counted a single time. The rearrangement links TRBV5-6 to TRBJ2-5, with 15 bases fitting TRBD2. In germline, CDR1 is SGHDT, CDR2 YYEEEE. The CDR3 loop spans 18 amino acids. V shed 4 bases and J 3 bases; nucleotides not matched to a gene: 10. CDR3 sequence: CASSHGLAGGLSKETQYF. The CDR3 nucleotides read TGTGCCAGCAGCCATGGACTAGCGGGGGGGCTGAGCAAAGAGACCCAGTACTTC.

The chain combines TRBV6-5 with TRBJ2-3; 7 bases align to TRBD2. Germline V gene sequence: CDR1 MNHEY, CDR2 SVGAGI. The V segment lost 8 bases and the J segment 2 bases; nucleotides outside the gene matches: 4. The CDR3 has 13 amino acids. In DNA, the CDR3 is TGTGCCAGCGGGAGGGACTTCACAGATACGCAGTATTTT. This translates into CASGRDFTDTQYF.

The V gene is TRBV28, the J gene TRBJ1-2; D is perhaps TRBD1 (5 bases). Germline V gene data show CDR1 as MDHEN and CDR2 as SYDVKM. This CDR3 is 13 amino acids long. Trimming cost V 4 bases and J 3 bases, with 9 bases left between them. The CDR3 DNA is TGTGCCAGCAGTTCAGGACACCACTATGGCTACACCTTC. Translating gives CASSSGHHYGYTF.

The CDR3 coding sequence is TGTGCCAGCAGCTTAACGCTCTACGAGCAGTACTTC. This codes for CASSLTLYEQYF. The V call is TRBV11-2, the J call TRBJ2-7; no definite D call. Deletions cut 2 bases from V and 3 bases from J, with 5 bases between. The germline gives CDR1 SGHAT, CDR2 FQNNGV. The CDR3 has 12 residues.

V usage is TRBV5-1 and J usage is TRBJ2-7; D remains unclear. Looked up from germline, CDR1 is SGHRS and CDR2 is YFSETQ. CDR3 length: 15 residues. Trimming cost V 0 bases and J 1 base, with 11 bases left between them. In nucleotides, the CDR3 is TGCGCCAGCAGCTTGGGTGAAAGCGCTTCCTACGAGCAGTACTTC. It translates to CASSLGESASYEQYF.

The chain employs TRBV19 and TRBJ2-5; D tentatively reads TRBD1 or TRBD2 (5 bases each). Trimming shortened V by 3 bases and J by 7 bases, and 18 bases separated the two germline ends. CDR3 length: 15 residues. CDR1 and CDR2 from the germline V gene are LNHDA and SQIVND (reference sequence). CDR3 residues: CASSIGASSSGTQYF. DNA of the CDR3: TGTGCCAGTAGTATCGGGGCGTCGAGCTCGGGGACCCAGTACTTC.

The chain carries TRBV28 and TRBJ1-1, with D unclear. Germline values: CDR1 MDHEN, CDR2 SYDVKM. The V end was cut by 7 bases, the J end by 1 base, with 10 bases between. There are 13 residues in the CDR3. The CDR3 sequence is CASKTSGNTEAFF. The CDR3 nucleotides read TGTGCCAGCAAGACTTCTGGGAACACTGAAGCTTTCTTT.